A selection of T cell receptor beta chains follows, all from one sample in a study of identical twins. TCRdb analysed the 5' RACE reads with MiXCR anew, one entry per CDR3 protein. Here the sample spans some 500,000 distinct CDR3 sequences, 9% to 10% being singletons. This sample also appeared in a second study, on yellow fever vaccine responses in identical twins.

The sequenced material came from PBMCs. Receptor source: a woman aged 18 to 35 in good health. CDR3s include the opening cysteine and the closing phenylalanine or tryptophan. D genes are given only for firm matches. Only part of the rows carry a size: once, few, many, or a class if the clone is expanded.

j_call: TRBJ2-1
clone_size: NA
d_call: TRBD2
v_call: TRBV20-1
cdr3_nt: TGCAGTGCCGATGGACTAGCGGGGTTGGTCTTC
cdr3_aa: CSADGLAGLVF

j_call: TRBJ2-1
clone_size: NA
d_call: TRBD2
v_call: TRBV12-3/TRBV12-4
cdr3_nt: TGTGCCAGCAGCCCTAGCGGGGGACTCTACAATGAGCAGTTCTTC
cdr3_aa: CASSPSGGLYNEQFF

j_call: TRBJ1-6
clone_size: few
d_call: NA
v_call: TRBV7-9
cdr3_nt: TGTGCCAGCAGCTTAAGGGACCTTTCACCCCTCCACTTT
cdr3_aa: CASSLRDLSPLHF

j_call: TRBJ1-2
clone_size: NA
d_call: TRBD1
v_call: TRBV4-1
cdr3_nt: TGCGCCAGCAGCTATCTGGGGACAGGGGACTATGGCTACACCTTC
cdr3_aa: CASSYLGTGDYGYTF

j_call: TRBJ2-2
clone_size: few
d_call: NA
v_call: TRBV6-6
cdr3_nt: TGTGCCAGCAGTTACTCGAATTCCGGGGAGCTGTTTTTT
cdr3_aa: CASSYSNSGELFF

j_call: TRBJ2-1
clone_size: few
d_call: TRBD2
v_call: TRBV19
cdr3_nt: TGTGCCAGTAGCCGGTTGTGGGAGGGCCGCTATGAGCAGTTCTTC
cdr3_aa: CASSRLWEGRYEQFF

j_call: TRBJ2-7
clone_size: few
d_call: NA
v_call: TRBV7-9
cdr3_nt: TGTGCCAGCAGCACCTTTACAGGGCGGGACACCTACGAGCAGTACTTC
cdr3_aa: CASSTFTGRDTYEQYF

j_call: TRBJ1-6
clone_size: few
d_call: NA
v_call: TRBV15
cdr3_nt: TGTGCCACCAGCACCGGACAGACTTATAATTCACCCCTCCACTTT
cdr3_aa: CATSTGQTYNSPLHF

j_call: TRBJ2-1
clone_size: NA
d_call: TRBD2
v_call: TRBV15
cdr3_nt: TGTGCCACCAGCAGAGAGGGAGGGAGGAGCTCCTACAATGAGCAGTTCTTC
cdr3_aa: CATSREGGRSSYNEQFF

j_call: TRBJ2-5
clone_size: NA
d_call: NA
v_call: TRBV5-1
cdr3_nt: TGCGCCAGCAGCTCGACAGGAGTCAAGACCCAGTACTTC
cdr3_aa: CASSSTGVKTQYF

j_call: TRBJ2-5
clone_size: NA
d_call: TRBD2
v_call: TRBV12-3/TRBV12-4
cdr3_nt: TGTGCCAGCAGTTTACGGGGAGCGGGATGGGAGACCCAGTACTTC
cdr3_aa: CASSLRGAGWETQYF

j_call: TRBJ1-2
clone_size: many
d_call: NA
v_call: TRBV12-3/TRBV12-4
cdr3_nt: TGTGCCAGCAGTTTACCAGGGGCGGACTATGGCTACACCTTC
cdr3_aa: CASSLPGADYGYTF

j_call: TRBJ2-5
clone_size: many
d_call: NA
v_call: TRBV5-6
cdr3_nt: TGTGCCAGCAGCTCACCGGAGACCCAGTACTTC
cdr3_aa: CASSSPETQYF

j_call: TRBJ1-5
clone_size: many
d_call: TRBD1
v_call: TRBV27
cdr3_nt: TGTGCCAGCAGTTTTACAGGGGCAAATCAGCCCCAGCATTTT
cdr3_aa: CASSFTGANQPQHF

j_call: TRBJ2-1
clone_size: many
d_call: TRBD2
v_call: TRBV4-1
cdr3_nt: TGCGCCAGCAGCCAAGACGAGACTAGCGGGAGCGGCAATGAGCAGTTCTTC
cdr3_aa: CASSQDETSGSGNEQFF

j_call: TRBJ2-1
clone_size: NA
d_call: NA
v_call: TRBV24-1
cdr3_nt: TGTGCCACCAGTGACTTATACAGTTACAATGAGCAGTTCTTC
cdr3_aa: CATSDLYSYNEQFF

j_call: TRBJ1-2
clone_size: many
d_call: NA
v_call: TRBV4-1
cdr3_nt: TGCGCCAGCAGCCAAGTAGGGAAGGACTATGGCTACACCTTC
cdr3_aa: CASSQVGKDYGYTF